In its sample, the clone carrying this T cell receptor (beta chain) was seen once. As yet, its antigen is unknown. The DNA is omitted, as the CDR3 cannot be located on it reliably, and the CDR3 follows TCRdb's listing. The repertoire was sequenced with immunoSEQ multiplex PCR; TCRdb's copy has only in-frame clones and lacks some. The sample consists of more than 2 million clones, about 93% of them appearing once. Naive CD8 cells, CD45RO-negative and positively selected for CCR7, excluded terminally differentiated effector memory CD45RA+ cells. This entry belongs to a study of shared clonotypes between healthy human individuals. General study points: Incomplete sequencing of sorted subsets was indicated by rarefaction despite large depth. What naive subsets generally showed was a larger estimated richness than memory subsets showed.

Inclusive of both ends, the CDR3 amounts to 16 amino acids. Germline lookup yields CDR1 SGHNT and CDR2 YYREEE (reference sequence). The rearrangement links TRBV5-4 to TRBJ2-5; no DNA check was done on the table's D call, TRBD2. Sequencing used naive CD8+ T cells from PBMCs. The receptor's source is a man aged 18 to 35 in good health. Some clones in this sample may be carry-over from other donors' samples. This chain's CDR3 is CASSFGSGGEQETQYF.